The clone carrying this TCR beta chain was seen repeatedly, ten times or more. The antigen is undetermined. This record comes from a study of T cells in Graves' hyperthyroidism and ophthalmopathy. About the research overall: Peripheral blood specimens were obtained at initial diagnosis, prior to any treatment. Study observations and caveats: From stable hyperthyroidism, ophthalmopathy was set apart by a 13 V-J model.

Trimming cost V 0 bases and J 7 bases, with 14 bases left between them. The germline CDR1 and CDR2 sequences are KGHSH and LQKENI. The CDR3 consists of 15 residues. Exclusion of patients followed from uncontrolled infection, other autoimmune disease, pregnancy or lactation. Amplified TCR beta CDR3 regions came from RNA transcripts. Using the HTBI primer set, a first-round RT-PCR was run on the TCR CDR3. TCRdb re-derived calls from the multiplex PCR reads in MiXCR, one entry per CDR3 protein. The table includes hundreds of thousands of distinct CDR3 sequences, more than 14% detected once. The sequencing input was blood. The chain has TRBV18 and TRBJ2-3; D remains ambiguous. The TCR was taken from a woman aged 45-60 years with Graves' ophthalmopathy. In nucleotides, the CDR3 is TGTGCCAGCTCACCACCGTCACTGTTGAGATATACGCAGTATTTT. It encodes CASSPPSLLRYTQYF.